A single sample gave rise to the 17 T cell receptor beta chains below, sequenced in a study of cytomegalovirus exposure and HLA in healthy donors. The study ran its PCR with 60 Vbeta and 13 Jbeta primers. Profiled with immunoSEQ multiplex PCR; TCRdb holds only in-frame clones, not every one. Found here are about 140,000 clones, more than 75% of them singletons; the top ten hold 2.5% to 3.5%. What was sequenced was PBMCs. The receptors originated from a female donor in good health and CMV-seronegative.

The chain links TRBV25-1 to TRBJ1-6; possibly TRBD1 for D (5 bases). Per germline, CDR1 MGHDK and CDR2 SYGVNS. V gave up 8 bases and J gave up 6 bases, with 11 bases separating them. CDR3 length: 13 residues. The CDR3: CASGGAVNSPLHF. Written as DNA, the CDR3 is TGTGCCAGCGGAGGGGCGGTTAATTCACCCCTCCACTTT.

J is TRBJ2-1 and V is TRBV7-9, with TRBD2 as a possible D gene (7 bases). CDR1 SEHNR and CDR2 FQNEAQ come from the germline V gene (reference sequence). V gave up 6 bases and J gave up 6 bases, with 24 bases separating them. The CDR3 has 17 residues. The CDR3 DNA is TGTGCCAGCAGATCCTGGGGGCTCGCGGGGGTCGGCAATGAGCAGTTCTTC. Amino acids: CASRSWGLAGVGNEQFF.

This clone was counted a few times. The gene calls are TRBV2 and TRBJ2-1; TRBD2 matches 8 bases. CDR3 size: 13 residues. V dropped 5 bases and J dropped 9; count of bases not matched to a gene: 6. Germline-derived CDR1 and CDR2 are SNHLY and FYNNEI. The CDR3 DNA is TGTGCCAGCAGTTTTGGACTAGCTGGTGAGCAGTTCTTC. Residues: CASSFGLAGEQFF.

The chain carries TRBV7-9 and TRBJ2-5, with 9 bases aligning to TRBD2. V shed 3 bases and J 5 bases; nucleotides not matched to a gene: 16. CDR1 is SEHNR, CDR2 FQNEAQ, per germline (reference sequence). The CDR3 extends over 18 amino acids. The DNA for the CDR3 is TGTGCCAGCAGCTTCTTAGCGGGGGAATTAGTCGTGGGGGAGACCCAGTACTTC. Translated, it gives CASSFLAGELVVGETQYF.

The V call is TRBV5-1, the J call TRBJ2-1; 13 bases are shared with TRBD2. The germline gives CDR1 SGHRS, CDR2 YFSETQ. V shed 5 bases, J shed 4 bases, and the junction held 6 bases outside the gene matches. CDR3 length: 16 residues. Here the CDR3 reads CASSPGLAGVYNEQFF. The DNA of the CDR3 is TGCGCCAGCAGTCCTGGACTAGCGGGGGTTTACAATGAGCAGTTCTTC.

V is TRBV28 and J is TRBJ1-5, with 8 positions matching TRBD1. Losses at the gene ends were 6 bases for V and 6 bases for J; bases not matched to a gene: 13. CDR1 MDHEN and CDR2 SYDVKM come from the germline V gene. CDR3 length equals 16 residues. This CDR3 reads CASRGDRGSESQPQHF. The DNA for the CDR3 is TGTGCCAGCAGAGGAGACAGGGGAAGCGAGAGTCAGCCCCAGCATTTT. Full variable domain (outside the CDR3, taken from reference TRBV28 and TRBJ1-5): DVKVTQSSRYLVKRTGEKVFLECVQDMDHENMFWYRQDPGLGLRLIYFSYDVKMKEKGDIPEGYSVSREKKERFSLILESASTNQTSMYLCASRGDRGSESQPQHFGDGTRLSIL.

This sequence joins TRBV27 and TRBJ2-7; 9 bases align to TRBD1. J lost 4 bases, V lost 7 bases, and 11 bases had no gene match. The CDR3 has 15 residues. Germline V gene lookup returns CDR1 MNHEY and CDR2 SMNVEV (reference sequence). The CDR3 loop reads CASTPLQGAEYEQYF. The CDR3 DNA reads TGTGCCAGCACTCCACTACAGGGGGCTGAATACGAGCAGTACTTC.

The chain joins TRBV13 to TRBJ2-1; the match to TRBD2 covers 10 bases. The CDR3 is 15 residues long. Germline V gene data show CDR1 as PRHDT and CDR2 as FYEKMQ (reference sequence). Unmatched junction bases numbered 6, after V lost 5 bases and J lost 5 bases. For the CDR3, the DNA is TGTGCCAGCAGCAAGCGGGGGGGCCTAAACAATGAGCAGTTCTTC. Its translation: CASSKRGGLNNEQFF.

The V and J genes are TRBV5-1 and TRBJ1-4, with D perhaps TRBD1 (5 bases). CDR1 SGHRS and CDR2 YFSETQ come from the germline V gene. Between the trimmed V and J ends, which lost 0 bases and 0 bases, there was a span of 12 bases. The CDR3 runs 17 residues. In DNA, the CDR3 is TGCGCCAGCAGCTTGGAGGCAGGAGGGGCAACTAATGAAAAACTGTTTTTT. As protein: CASSLEAGGATNEKLFF.

The chain has TRBV28 and TRBJ1-5; no definite D call. V gave up 3 bases and J gave up 0 bases, with 6 bases separating them. Germline CDR1 and CDR2: MDHEN and SYDVKM. CDR3 length: 14 amino acids. The CDR3 DNA follows: TGTGCCAGCAGTTTCCCCTATAGCAATCAGCCCCAGCATTTT. This sequence encodes CASSFPYSNQPQHF. Complete variable domain (other parts from reference TRBV28 and TRBJ1-5): DVKVTQSSRYLVKRTGEKVFLECVQDMDHENMFWYRQDPGLGLRLIYFSYDVKMKEKGDIPEGYSVSREKKERFSLILESASTNQTSMYLCASSFPYSNQPQHFGDGTRLSIL.

The chain combines TRBV10-3 with TRBJ2-7, with TRBD1 identical over 8 bases. Per germline, CDR1 ENHRY and CDR2 SYGVKD. The CDR3 totals 14 residues. With V trimmed by 6 bases and J by 2 bases, 6 bases remained unmatched. In DNA, the CDR3 is TGTGCCATCAGAGGACAGGGAAGGGCCTACGAGCAGTACTTC. Translating gives CAIRGQGRAYEQYF.

Ten or more counts support this clone. The V gene is TRBV25-1, the J gene TRBJ1-1; D not certain. The V gene's germline CDR1 is MGHDK and CDR2 SYGVNS. Trimming removed 4 bases at V and 6 bases at J, with 12 bases between. The CDR3 contains 13 residues. The CDR3 is CASSGGSWAEAFF. CDR3 DNA: TGTGCCAGCAGTGGAGGGTCCTGGGCTGAAGCTTTCTTT.

This chain joins TRBV7-9 and TRBJ1-5; the D is unclear. V dropped 8 bases and J dropped 2 bases, with 10 bases sitting between them. Looked up from germline, CDR1 is SEHNR and CDR2 is FQNEAQ (reference sequence). The CDR3 is 13 residues long. CDR3 protein: CASPVGGNQPQHF. The CDR3 DNA reads as TGTGCCAGCCCGGTGGGAGGCAATCAGCCCCAGCATTTT.

The chain links TRBV20-1 to TRBJ2-5; D is ambiguous. Germline CDR1 is DFQATT and CDR2 is SNEGSKA (reference sequence). The length of the CDR3 is 11 residues. Deletions cut 6 bases from V and 5 bases from J, with 10 bases between. The DNA of the CDR3 is TGCAGTGCAACAGTAAAGGAGACCCAGTACTTC. Translation: CSATVKETQYF.

V gene TRBV5-1 combines with J gene TRBJ2-3; possible D gene TRBD2, 6 bases. Germline values: CDR1 SGHRS, CDR2 YFSETQ. The length of the CDR3 is 14 residues. V gave up 7 bases and J gave up 2 bases, with 14 bases separating them. The CDR3 DNA follows: TGCGCCAGCTCTTTTAGCGGAGACACAGATACGCAGTATTTT. It is translated as CASSFSGDTDTQYF.

This clone occurred a few times. The chain employs TRBV30 and TRBJ1-4; the match to TRBD1 covers 7 bases. The CDR3 covers 14 residues. Germline V CDR1 and CDR2: GTSNPN, SVGIG (reference sequence). The J segment lost 4 bases and the V segment lost 4 bases, leaving 6 bases of the junction unmatched. CDR3 region: CAWTQGTVNEKLFF. In DNA, the CDR3 is TGTGCCTGGACCCAAGGGACAGTTAATGAAAAACTGTTTTTT. Supplemented by reference TRBV30 and TRBJ1-4, the full variable domain reads SQTIHQWPATLVQPVGSPLSLECTVEGTSNPNLYWYRQAAGRGLQLLFYSVGIGQISSEVPQNLSASRPQDRQFILSSKKLLLSDSGFYLCAWTQGTVNEKLFFGSGTQLSVL.

V usage is TRBV11-3 and J usage is TRBJ1-5; D gene uncertain. Trimming took off 1 base at V and 2 bases at J, with 9 bases between the two ends. The CDR3 length is 15 residues. Germline V lookup: CDR1 SGHNT, CDR2 YENEEA. This CDR3 is CASSLVPGCNQPQHF. CDR3 in DNA: TGTGCCAGCAGCTTAGTGCCGGGTTGCAATCAGCCCCAGCATTTT. Combining the CDR3 with reference TRBV11-3 and TRBJ1-5 gives the whole variable domain EAGVVQSPRYKIIEKKQPVAFWCNPISGHNTLYWYLQNLGQGPELLIRYENEEAVDDSQLPKDRFSAERLKGVDSTLKIQPAELGDSAVYLCASSLVPGCNQPQHFGDGTRLSIL.